These 18 T cell receptor beta chains were sequenced from one sample in a study of cytomegalovirus exposure and HLA in healthy donors. PCR used 60 Vbeta primers and 13 Jbeta primers. Repertoires were generated with immunoSEQ multiplex PCR, while TCRdb's copy carries only in-frame clones and drops some. The table includes some 150,000 clones, about three quarters detected once. Sequenced: PBMCs. The receptors originated from a female donor in good health and CMV-seronegative.

This chain joins TRBV10-2 and TRBJ1-5; D not certain. V lost 4 bases and J 6 bases, leaving 10 bases between the germline ends. This CDR3 is 13 amino acids long. CDR1 and CDR2 from the germline V gene are WSHSY and SAAADI. CDR3 amino acids: CASSGSSGQPQHF. The CDR3 DNA reads TGCGCCAGCAGTGGGTCCTCCGGTCAGCCCCAGCATTTT.

This rearrangement joins TRBV2 to TRBJ2-7, with 10 bases identical to TRBD1. Germline assignment: CDR1 SNHLY and CDR2 FYNNEI. V shed 7 bases, J shed 2 bases, and the junction held 5 bases outside the gene matches. The CDR3 sequence is 14 residues long. The CDR3 reads CASTWDRGTYEQYF. DNA of the CDR3: TGTGCCAGCACGTGGGACAGGGGAACCTACGAGCAGTACTTC.

This clone has a handful of counts. This chain uses TRBV5-6 with TRBJ1-4, with TRBD1 matching over 10 bases. Looked up from germline, CDR1 is SGHDT and CDR2 is YYEEEE. The CDR3 consists of 18 residues. The V gene end was trimmed by 4 bases and the J gene end by 1 base; junction bases not matched to a gene: 10. The CDR3 sequence: CASSRAGQGGRTNEKLFF. DNA for the CDR3: TGTGCCAGCAGCCGGGCCGGACAGGGGGGACGAACTAATGAAAAACTGTTTTTT.

The V gene is TRBV5-6, the J gene TRBJ1-5; no definite D call. This CDR3 has 13 amino acids. The ends were cut back, 0 bases at V and 9 bases at J, with 10 bases in the middle. In germline, CDR1 is SGHDT, CDR2 YYEEEE. CDR3 coding DNA: TGTGCCAGCAGCTTGGGGGCCCTTAGGCCCCAGCATTTT. The encoded protein is CASSLGALRPQHF.

This clone appeared a few times. This chain joins TRBV6-1 and TRBJ1-1, with a weak D call TRBD1 (5 bases). Germline assignment: CDR1 MNHNS and CDR2 SASEGT. Trimming cost V 6 bases and J 0 bases, with 8 bases left between them. This CDR3 is built from 13 residues. The CDR3 coding sequence is TGTGCCAGCAGCCGACAGCTGAACACTGAAGCTTTCTTT. Its protein is CASSRQLNTEAFF.

This clone has only a few counts. The chain carries TRBV7-3 and TRBJ2-2, with 7 bases identical to TRBD1. In germline, CDR1 is SGHTA, CDR2 FQGTGA. V lost 5 bases to trimming and J lost 6 bases; unmatched junction nucleotides: 9. The CDR3 has 15 amino acids. The CDR3 here is CASSAGTAWAGELFF. The CDR3 coding sequence is TGTGCCAGCAGCGCCGGGACAGCCTGGGCCGGGGAGCTGTTTTTT.

The V gene is TRBV28, the J gene TRBJ2-1; TRBD2 aligns across 8 bases. Trimming cost V 1 base and J 16 bases; bases outside gene matches: 6. Germline CDR1 MDHEN, CDR2 SYDVKM. The CDR3 runs to 12 residues. The CDR3 region is CASSLLGSGSFF. CDR3 DNA: TGTGCCAGCAGTTTATTGGGGAGCGGGAGTTTCTTC.

This chain links TRBV11-2 with TRBJ2-1; tentative D call: TRBD2 (5 bases). The CDR3 contains 14 residues. Germline V gene sequence: CDR1 SGHAT, CDR2 FQNNGV. V was trimmed by 5 bases and J by 5 bases, leaving 13 bases between them. Here the CDR3 DNA reads TGTGCCAGCAGCCCGGGGATTTCAGACAATGAGCAGTTCTTC. This translates into CASSPGISDNEQFF. The whole variable domain, remainder taken from reference TRBV11-2 and TRBJ2-1, is EAGVAQSPRYKIIEKRQSVAFWCNPISGHATLYWYQQILGQGPKLLIQFQNNGVVDDSQLPKDRFSAERLKGVDSTLKIQPAKLEDSAVYLCASSPGISDNEQFFGPGTRLTVL.

The gene calls are TRBV19 and TRBJ1-2; 8 bases agree with TRBD1. Germline CDR1 reads LNHDA; CDR2 reads SQIVND (reference sequence). There are 14 residues in the CDR3. V shed 4 bases, J shed 8 bases, and the junction held 9 bases outside the gene matches. The CDR3 region is CASSSRTGYRGYTF. For the CDR3, the DNA is TGTGCCAGTAGTAGCCGGACAGGGTATAGGGGCTACACCTTC.

This clone was detected only a few times. The chain recombines TRBV28 with TRBJ1-1; 8 positions match TRBD1. CDR1 MDHEN and CDR2 SYDVKM come from the germline V gene. The CDR3 contains 15 residues. The junction had 7 bases not matched to a gene; V was cut back by 7 bases and J by 0 bases. CDR3 DNA: TGTGCCAGCAACCCAGGGGGCCCCATGAACACTGAAGCTTTCTTT. Its translation is CASNPGGPMNTEAFF.

The rearrangement links TRBV7-3 to TRBJ2-3, with 7 bases matching TRBD1. Germline values: CDR1 SGHTA, CDR2 FQGTGA. CDR3 size: 16 residues. Trimming at V came to 2 bases and at J to 0 bases, leaving 5 bases not matched to a gene. This CDR3 is CASSLRADRSTDTQYF. The CDR3 DNA reads TGTGCCAGCAGCTTACGCGCGGACAGGAGCACAGATACGCAGTATTTT.

This clone has more than one count but fewer than ten. The chain is built from TRBV7-6 and TRBJ1-5; D unresolved. Between the trimmed V and J ends, which lost 5 bases and 3 bases, there was a span of 8 bases. This CDR3 is built from 13 residues. CDR1 is SGHVS and CDR2 is FNYEAQ in the germline V gene. CDR3 residues: CASSAEPNQPQHF. Written as DNA, the CDR3 is TGTGCCAGCAGCGCCGAGCCCAATCAGCCCCAGCATTTT.

This clone was recorded a few times. The chain uses TRBV6-6 and TRBJ2-2; D is undetermined. CDR3 length equals 12 residues. V was clipped by 6 bases and J by 8 bases, with 10 bases between them. CDR1 is MNHNY and CDR2 is SVGAGI in the germline V gene (reference sequence). Here the CDR3 reads CASSRGRGELFF. Here the CDR3 DNA reads TGTGCCAGCAGCCGAGGCAGAGGGGAGCTGTTTTTT.

The CDR3 DNA sequence: TGTGCCAGCAGCTTACGCCGGGATTTCTCCTACGAGCAGTACTTC. Its translation is CASSLRRDFSYEQYF. The chain joins TRBV7-9 to TRBJ2-7, with D possibly TRBD2 on 5 matching bases. CDR3 length equals 15 residues. Germline CDR1 is SEHNR and CDR2 is FQNEAQ (reference sequence). The V end was cut by 2 bases, the J end by 0 bases, with 11 bases between.

The V and J genes are TRBV25-1 and TRBJ1-1; 7 bases agree with TRBD1. V gave up 5 bases and J gave up 7 bases; unmatched junction bases: 13. The CDR3 has 15 amino acids. CDR1 MGHDK and CDR2 SYGVNS come from the germline V gene. The CDR3 region has the DNA TGTGCCAGCAGTCCCTCGCCCCCGGGACAGCTTGAAGCTTTCTTT. Translation gives CASSPSPPGQLEAFF.

Here the CDR3 reads CATSKGRQGATWSNQPQHF. CDR3 nucleotides: TGTGCCACCAGCAAAGGGAGACAGGGGGCAACTTGGAGCAATCAGCCCCAGCATTTT. The chain employs TRBV19 and TRBJ1-5; 10 bases are shared with TRBD1. The junction had 19 bases not matched to a gene; V was cut back by 10 bases and J by 1 base. Looked up from germline, CDR1 is LNHDA and CDR2 is SQIVND (reference sequence). The CDR3 length is 19 residues.

The rearrangement links TRBV7-8 to TRBJ2-2; 12 nucleotides line up with TRBD2. The CDR3 length is 17 residues. With V trimmed by 4 bases and J by 6 bases, 9 bases remained unmatched. CDR1 SGHVS and CDR2 FQNEAQ come from the germline V gene. This chain's CDR3 is CASSSGLAGTVAGELFF. The CDR3 DNA reads as TGTGCCAGCAGCTCAGGACTAGCGGGGACTGTGGCCGGGGAGCTGTTTTTT.

The chain joins TRBV2 to TRBJ1-5, with 7 bases fitting TRBD1. This CDR3 comprises 13 residues. In germline, CDR1 is SNHLY, CDR2 FYNNEI. V shed 7 bases, J shed 4 bases, and the junction held 4 bases outside the gene matches. The CDR3 spells CASILQGNQPQHF. CDR3 sequence (DNA): TGTGCCAGCATTTTACAGGGGAATCAGCCCCAGCATTTT.